This TCR beta chain was obtained from a study of T cells in Graves' hyperthyroidism and ophthalmopathy (dated by TCRdb to 2018 to 2020). Context from the whole study: Peripheral blood samples were taken at initial diagnosis, before any treatment was given. The study also compared thyroid tissue and blood T-cell repertoires from five or six Graves' hyperthyroidism patients. Prospective prediction of ophthalmopathy was tested in an independent validation cohort consisting of some 18 hyperthyroidism patients and approximately 16 patients who later progressed to ophthalmopathy. According to the paper, TCR Vbeta CDR3 sequencing was carried out on 135 peripheral blood samples, which came from 40 to 45 ophthalmopathy, approximately 78 hyperthyroidism and roughly 17 progressor patients. TCR V-J signatures able to tell the groups apart were searched for in a discovery cohort of approximately 95 patients, of whom roughly 42 had Graves' ophthalmopathy and 55 to 65 had stable Graves' hyperthyroidism. After sampling, hyperthyroidism patients received methimazole starting at 30 mg daily, and ophthalmopathy patients received high-dose intravenous methylprednisolone. For training and testing, the 100 or so patients in the discovery cohort were randomly divided in a 7:3 ratio. The study at large found these results: Most expanded thyroid clonotypes (frequency above 0.001) were also detected in blood, a finding suggesting that blood repertoires may reflect thyroid immune responses. No statistical method was used to fix the sample size in advance, and group allocation was not hidden from the investigators. A 13 V-J signature model separated ophthalmopathy from stable hyperthyroidism, with approximately 86% sensitivity and around 84% specificity in cross-validation and 80%/75% in testing. In validation, the model predicted progression to ophthalmopathy with around 71% sensitivity and around 72% specificity, a median of approximately 6.7 months before onset.

Stable Graves' hyperthyroidism was defined as no progression to ophthalmopathy during 18 months of follow-up. The hyperthyroidism patients were between 18 and 65 years old and newly diagnosed, with a disease duration of less than 2 months. The study excluded patients with uncontrolled infections, other autoimmune diseases, pregnancy or lactation. Diagnoses were based on clinical symptoms, serum thyroxine and TRAb, thyroid ultrasound and orbital computed tomography. PBMCs were isolated from more than 8 ml of fresh peripheral blood by Ficoll-Paque density gradient centrifugation. Total RNA was extracted with Trizol reagent, and quality was checked on an Agilent 2100 Bioanalyzer. Details on this clonotype: It has no known antigen specificity. Base qualities are not at hand, and no much larger clone is one base apart.

TCR beta CDR3 regions were amplified from RNA transcripts. The first round of RT-PCR for the TCR CDR3 was performed with the HTBI primer set and the Qiagen OneStep RT-PCR kit. The libraries were constructed in a second round of multiplex PCR and then size-selected and purified. The libraries were sequenced on an Illumina HiSeq2000 using paired-end 100 bp reads. In the authors' own workflow: SOAPnuke was used to process the raw data, throwing out any read that contained adapters or uncalled bases, had a mean Phred below 15, or lacked an exact constant-primer or identifier match. COPE v1.2.5 was used to merge the high-quality paired reads, and each unique nucleotide sequence was defined as a clonotype. MiTCR v1.1 was used to align the clonotypes against IMGT TRBV, TRBD and TRBJ reference segments. The analysis was restricted to V-J combinations with a frequency above 0.0001, which together covered just over 98% of the repertoires. The TCS score was defined as F50 (clonal expansion) divided by E x V (chaos), with BLOSUM62-based TCRdist calculated between CDR3 peptides within each V-J. Welch's t-statistics and random forest reduced approximately 520 V-J features to roughly 13, which were used in a naive Bayes classifier (R e1071). The similarity between thyroid and blood repertoires was quantified using the Morisita-Horn index. The raw public data were reprocessed by TCRdb itself: fastp quality trimming at Q25, MiXCR clonotype calling, in-frame beta chains only. Each entry is one CDR3 protein sequence, shown with its most common DNA and genes. The V and J calls here are based on TCRdb, not the publication. Present in this sample are 750,000 to 950,000 distinct CDR3 sequences, about two fifths of which were seen just once. The biggest ten clones account for around 10% of the sample.

V ends up 0 bases short and J 4 bases short, with an unmatched junction base count of 7. Per the germline V gene, LGHNA is the CDR1 and YSLEER is the CDR2. The CDR3 runs 16 amino acids, cysteine and phenylalanine included. Only the CDR3 portion is preserved as DNA: 48 bases, with reading frame beginning at the first base. This receptor was obtained from a man aged 18 to 30 with Graves' hyperthyroidism. The chain was built from TRBV4-3 and TRBJ2-5, and 8 junctional nucleotides match TRBD2. Sample: blood. The CDR3 corresponds to CASSQDRSGGTETQYF. The nucleotides read TGCGCCAGCAGCCAAGATCGGAGCGGGGGTACAGAGACCCAGTACTTC.